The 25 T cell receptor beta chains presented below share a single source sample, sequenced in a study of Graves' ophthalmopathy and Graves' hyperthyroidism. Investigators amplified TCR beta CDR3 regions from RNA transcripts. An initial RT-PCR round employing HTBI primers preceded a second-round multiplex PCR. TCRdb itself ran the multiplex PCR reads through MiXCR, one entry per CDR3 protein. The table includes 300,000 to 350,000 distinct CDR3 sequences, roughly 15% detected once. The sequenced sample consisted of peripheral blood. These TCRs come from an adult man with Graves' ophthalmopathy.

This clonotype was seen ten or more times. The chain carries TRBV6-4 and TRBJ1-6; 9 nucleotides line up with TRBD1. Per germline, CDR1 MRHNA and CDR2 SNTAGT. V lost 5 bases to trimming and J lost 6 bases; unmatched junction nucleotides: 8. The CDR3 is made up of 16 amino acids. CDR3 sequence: CASSPGTGFANSPLHF. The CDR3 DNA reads TGTGCCAGCAGTCCCGGGACAGGGTTCGCTAATTCACCCCTCCACTTT.

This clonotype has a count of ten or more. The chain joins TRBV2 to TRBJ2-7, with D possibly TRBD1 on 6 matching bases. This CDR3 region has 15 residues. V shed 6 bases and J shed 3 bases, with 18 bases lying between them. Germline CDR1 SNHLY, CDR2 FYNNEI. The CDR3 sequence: CASSIIQGLRYEQYF. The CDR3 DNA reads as TGTGCCAGCAGCATCATTCAGGGGTTACGCTACGAGCAGTACTTC.

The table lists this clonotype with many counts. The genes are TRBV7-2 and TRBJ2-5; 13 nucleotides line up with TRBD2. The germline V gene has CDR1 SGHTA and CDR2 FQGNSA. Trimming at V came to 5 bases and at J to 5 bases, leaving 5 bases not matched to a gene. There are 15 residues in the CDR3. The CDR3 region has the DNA TGTGCCAGCAGCGCGACTAGCGGGGGGAGGGAGACCCAGTACTTC. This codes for CASSATSGGRETQYF.

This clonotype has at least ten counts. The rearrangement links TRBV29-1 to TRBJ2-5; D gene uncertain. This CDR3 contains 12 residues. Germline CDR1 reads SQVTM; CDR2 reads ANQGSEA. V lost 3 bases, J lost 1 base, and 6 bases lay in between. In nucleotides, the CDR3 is TGCAGCGTTGATTTAGGCCAAGAGACCCAGTACTTC. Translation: CSVDLGQETQYF.

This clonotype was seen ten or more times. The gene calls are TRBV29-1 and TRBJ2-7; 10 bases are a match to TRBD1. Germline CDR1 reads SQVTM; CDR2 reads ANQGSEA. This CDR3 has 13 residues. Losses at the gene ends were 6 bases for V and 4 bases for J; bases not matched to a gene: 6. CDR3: CSVTTGGFYEQYF. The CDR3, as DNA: TGCAGCGTCACGACAGGGGGCTTTTACGAGCAGTACTTC.

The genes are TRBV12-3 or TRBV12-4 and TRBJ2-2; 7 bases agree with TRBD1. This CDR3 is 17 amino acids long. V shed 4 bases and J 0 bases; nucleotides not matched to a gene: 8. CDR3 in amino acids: CASSSEQGLTNTGELFF. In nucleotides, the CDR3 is TGTGCCAGCAGTTCCGAACAGGGGCTGACGAACACCGGGGAGCTGTTTTTT.

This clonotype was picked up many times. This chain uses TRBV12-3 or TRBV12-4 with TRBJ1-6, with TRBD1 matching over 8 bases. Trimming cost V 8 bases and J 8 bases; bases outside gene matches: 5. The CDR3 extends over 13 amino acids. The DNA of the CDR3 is TGTGCCAGCGGACAGGGTACCCATTCACCCCTCCACTTT. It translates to CASGQGTHSPLHF.

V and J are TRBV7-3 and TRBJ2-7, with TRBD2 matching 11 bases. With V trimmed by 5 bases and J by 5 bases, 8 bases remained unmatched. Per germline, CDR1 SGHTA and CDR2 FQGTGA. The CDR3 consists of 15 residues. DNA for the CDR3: TGTGCCAGCAGCGTTACCGGACTAGCGGGTGACGAGCAGTACTTC. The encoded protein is CASSVTGLAGDEQYF.

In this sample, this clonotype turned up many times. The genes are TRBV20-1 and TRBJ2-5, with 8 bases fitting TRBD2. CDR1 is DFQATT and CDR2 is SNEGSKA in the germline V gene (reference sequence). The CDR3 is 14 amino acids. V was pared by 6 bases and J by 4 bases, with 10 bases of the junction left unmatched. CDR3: CSAVRAGGRETQYF. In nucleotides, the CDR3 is TGCAGTGCAGTTAGGGCGGGAGGTCGAGAGACCCAGTACTTC.

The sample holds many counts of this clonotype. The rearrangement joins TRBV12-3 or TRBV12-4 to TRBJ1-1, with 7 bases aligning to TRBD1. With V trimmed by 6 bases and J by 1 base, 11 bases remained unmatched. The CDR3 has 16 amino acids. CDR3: CASSLSGTATNTEAFF. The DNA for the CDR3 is TGTGCCAGCAGCTTATCCGGGACAGCGACGAACACTGAAGCTTTCTTT.

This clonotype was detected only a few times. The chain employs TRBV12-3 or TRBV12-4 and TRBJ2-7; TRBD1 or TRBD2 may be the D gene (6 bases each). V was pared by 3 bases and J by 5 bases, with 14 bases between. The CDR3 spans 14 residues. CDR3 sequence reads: CASSFRGRVDEQYF. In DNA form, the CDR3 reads TGTGCCAGCAGTTTCCGGGGGCGCGTGGACGAGCAGTACTTC.

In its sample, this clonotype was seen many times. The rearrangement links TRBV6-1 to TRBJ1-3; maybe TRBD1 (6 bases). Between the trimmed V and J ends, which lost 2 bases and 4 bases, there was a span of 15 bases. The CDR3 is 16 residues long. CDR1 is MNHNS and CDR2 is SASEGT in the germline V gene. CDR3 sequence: CASSEQGIGPGNTIYF. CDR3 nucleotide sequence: TGTGCCAGCAGTGAACAGGGGATTGGCCCCGGAAACACCATATATTTT.

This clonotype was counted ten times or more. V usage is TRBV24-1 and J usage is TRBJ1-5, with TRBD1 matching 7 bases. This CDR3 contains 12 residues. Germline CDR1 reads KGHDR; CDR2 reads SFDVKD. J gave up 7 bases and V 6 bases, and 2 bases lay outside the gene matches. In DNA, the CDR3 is TGTGCCACCAGTTCAGGGGGACAGCCCCAGCATTTT. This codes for CATSSGGQPQHF.

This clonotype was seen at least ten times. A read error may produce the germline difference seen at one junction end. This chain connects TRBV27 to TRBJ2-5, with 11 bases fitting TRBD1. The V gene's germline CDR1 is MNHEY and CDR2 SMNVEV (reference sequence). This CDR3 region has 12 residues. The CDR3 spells CASSRTGGGAAF. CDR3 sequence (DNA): TGTGCCAGCAGCAGGACAGGGGGCGGGGCGGCCTTC.

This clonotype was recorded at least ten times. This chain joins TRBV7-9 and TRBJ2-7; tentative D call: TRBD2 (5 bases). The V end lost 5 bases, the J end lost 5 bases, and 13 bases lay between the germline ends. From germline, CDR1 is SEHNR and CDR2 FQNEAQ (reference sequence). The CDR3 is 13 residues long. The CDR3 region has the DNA TGTGCCAGCAGCCCATTATCCGGGGACGAGCAGTACTTC. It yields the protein CASSPLSGDEQYF.

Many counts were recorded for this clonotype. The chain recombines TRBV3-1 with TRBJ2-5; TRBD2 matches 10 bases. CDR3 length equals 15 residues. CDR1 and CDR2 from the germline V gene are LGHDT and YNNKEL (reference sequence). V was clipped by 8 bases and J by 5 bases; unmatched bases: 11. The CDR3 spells CASSSTSGKGETQYF. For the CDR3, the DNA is TGTGCCAGCTCGTCTACTAGCGGGAAGGGGGAGACCCAGTACTTC.

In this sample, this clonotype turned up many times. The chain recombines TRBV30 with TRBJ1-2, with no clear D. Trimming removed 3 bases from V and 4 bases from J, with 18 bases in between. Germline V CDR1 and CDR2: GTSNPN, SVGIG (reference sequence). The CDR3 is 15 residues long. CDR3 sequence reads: CAWRAAITPSYGYTF. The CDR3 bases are TGTGCCTGGAGAGCGGCGATAACCCCAAGCTATGGCTACACCTTC.

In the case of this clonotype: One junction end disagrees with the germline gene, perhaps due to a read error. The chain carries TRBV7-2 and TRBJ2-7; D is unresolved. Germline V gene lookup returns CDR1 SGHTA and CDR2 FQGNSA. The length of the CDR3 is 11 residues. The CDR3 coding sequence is TGTGCCAGCAGCTTCTCCCACGAGCAGTACTTC. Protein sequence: CASSFSHEQYF.

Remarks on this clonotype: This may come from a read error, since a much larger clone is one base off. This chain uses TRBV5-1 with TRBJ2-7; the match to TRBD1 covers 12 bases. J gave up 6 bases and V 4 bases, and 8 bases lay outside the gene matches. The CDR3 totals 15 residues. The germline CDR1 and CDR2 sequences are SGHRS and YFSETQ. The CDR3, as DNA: TGCGCCAGCAGCCCGCGCCGGGACAGGGGGCCCGAGCAGTACGTC. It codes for CASSPRRDRGPEQYV.

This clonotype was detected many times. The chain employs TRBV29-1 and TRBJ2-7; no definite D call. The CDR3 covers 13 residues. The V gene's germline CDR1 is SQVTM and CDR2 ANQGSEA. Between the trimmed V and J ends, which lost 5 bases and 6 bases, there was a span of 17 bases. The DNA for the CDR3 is TGCAGCGTTCGAGACACCTTCTCCGGCGAGCAGTACTTC. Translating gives CSVRDTFSGEQYF.

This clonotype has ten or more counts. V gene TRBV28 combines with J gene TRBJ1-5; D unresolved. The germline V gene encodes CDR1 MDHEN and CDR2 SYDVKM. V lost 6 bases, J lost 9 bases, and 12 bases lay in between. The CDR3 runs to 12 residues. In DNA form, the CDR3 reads TGTGCCAGCAGCTTCCCTGGTCGGCCCCAGCATTTT. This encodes CASSFPGRPQHF.

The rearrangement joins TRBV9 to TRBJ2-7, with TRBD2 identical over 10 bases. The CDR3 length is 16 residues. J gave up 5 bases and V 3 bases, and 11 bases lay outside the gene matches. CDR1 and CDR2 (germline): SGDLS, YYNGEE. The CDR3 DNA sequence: TGTGCCAGCAGCGCCACTAGCGGGATGTACGGGAACGAGCAGTACTTC. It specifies CASSATSGMYGNEQYF.

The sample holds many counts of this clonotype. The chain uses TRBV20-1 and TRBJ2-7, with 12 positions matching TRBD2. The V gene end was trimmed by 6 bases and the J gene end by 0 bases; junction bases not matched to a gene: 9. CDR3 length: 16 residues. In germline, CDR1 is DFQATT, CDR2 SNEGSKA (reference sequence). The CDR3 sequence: CSAKTSGSQPSYEQYF. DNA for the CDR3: TGCAGTGCCAAGACTAGCGGGAGCCAGCCCTCCTACGAGCAGTACTTC.

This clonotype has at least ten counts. CDR3 sequence (DNA): TGTGCCAGCAGTTACTCTGCCCTTTACACTGAAGCTTTCTTT. This gives the protein CASSYSALYTEAFF. The V call is TRBV6-5, the J call TRBJ1-1, with D unresolved. Between the trimmed V and J ends, which lost 0 bases and 3 bases, there was a span of 8 bases. CDR1 is MNHEY and CDR2 is SVGAGI in the germline V gene. The CDR3 length is 14 residues.

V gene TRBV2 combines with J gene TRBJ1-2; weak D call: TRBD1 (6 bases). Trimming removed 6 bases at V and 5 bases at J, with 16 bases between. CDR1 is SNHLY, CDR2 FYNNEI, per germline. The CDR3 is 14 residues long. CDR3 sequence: CASRPPGQIYGYTF. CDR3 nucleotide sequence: TGTGCCAGCAGACCCCCTGGACAGATATATGGCTACACCTTC.